Here is one T cell receptor beta chain with its context. The antigen is undetermined. This CDR3 region has 15 residues. Trimming removed 6 bases from V and 4 bases from J, with 18 bases in between. CDR1 is MNHEY, CDR2 SVGAGI, per germline. The data are from a study of cytomegalovirus exposure and HLA in healthy donors. About the study: A preliminary data release comprised 80 million to 95 million unique TCRs obtained from HLA-typed donors.

The primer mix had 60 Vbeta and 13 Jbeta primers. In the original workflow: Later analysis identified 88 million or so unique TCR beta chains, 10 million to 12 million shared. This table comes from immunoSEQ multiplex PCR, and its TCRdb copy is limited to in-frame clones, with some not included. Clonal size and the V and J genes are those of that table, whereas D and trimming came from the DNA. The profile shows 150,000 or so clones, over 65% of them singletons. General observations from the study: Among the CMV-associated chains, a few were confirmed in vitro as specific for CMV antigens. Most TCR beta V segments were productive about 87% or about 30% of the time in an earlier analysis.

This rearrangement joins TRBV6-5 to TRBJ1-2, with a tentative D call TRBD1 (5 bases). The sample comprised PBMCs. The source is a woman in her forties in good health and CMV-seronegative. CDR3 loop: CASREFGAPSYGYTF. The CDR3 coding sequence is TGTGCCAGCAGGGAATTTGGGGCGCCCAGCTATGGCTACACCTTC.